The clone carrying this T cell receptor beta chain has a single count. Antigen unknown. These data originate in a study of T cell responses to AZD1222 COVID-19 vaccine. General observations from the study: Recipients of AZD1222 seropositive at baseline numbered only 5 or 6. Nearly half of the spike-specific TCRs reportedly recognize variant regions that carry no mutations. Repertoire samples came only from after the peak T cell response.

The data were produced by immunoSEQ multiplex PCR, yet TCRdb's version contains in-frame clones alone and is incomplete. The data show around 130,000 clones, around 83% seen once. CDR3 length: 15 amino acids. Germline V gene data show CDR1 as SGDLS and CDR2 as YYNGEE. V gave up 1 base and J gave up 4 bases, with 9 bases separating them. This TCR came from an adult who received the AZD1222 COVID-19 vaccine. This material consisted of peripheral blood, taken 28 days after the second AZD1222 dose. V is TRBV9 and J is TRBJ1-6, with D possibly being TRBD1 (6 bases). In nucleotides, the CDR3 is TGTGCCAGCAGCGTATCCGACAGGTATAATTCACCCCTCCACTTT. Translation: CASSVSDRYNSPLHF.